Listed below are T cell receptor beta chains from one sample, sequenced in a study of cytomegalovirus exposure and HLA in healthy donors. TCRdb keeps only in-frame clones here, not all; method: immunoSEQ multiplex PCR. The data show 70,000 to 90,000 clones, approximately 80% seen once. Input material: PBMCs. These receptor sequences come from a man aged 25 to 40 in good health and CMV-seronegative. CDR3s include the opening cysteine and the closing phenylalanine or tryptophan. A D gene is named only where the DNA matches it firmly. Expanded clones are given a class, and other clones once, few, many or no size at all.

J gene	D gene	V gene	clone size	CDR3 DNA	CDR3 protein
TRBJ1-5	-	TRBV28	few	TGTGCCATCACCCCTTCCGGTAGCAATCAGCCCCAGCATTTT	CAITPSGSNQPQHF
TRBJ2-5	-	TRBV9	-	TGTGCCAGCAGCCTTCAGGGGAGTGGAGAGACCCAGTACTTC	CASSLQGSGETQYF
TRBJ2-7	-	TRBV7-8	-	TGTGCCAGCGGAGCGGGCTACGAGCAGTACTTC	CASGAGYEQYF
TRBJ1-2	-	TRBV13	few	TGTGCCAGCAGCTTACAGGGTAGGGGCTACACCTTC	CASSLQGRGYTF
TRBJ2-3	TRBD1	TRBV7-9	-	TGTGCCAGCAGCGGAAACAGGGGGCGCCCAGATACGCAGTATTTT	CASSGNRGRPDTQYF
TRBJ2-7	TRBD1	TRBV29-1	-	TGCAGCGTTGTTCGGGACAGGGTCTCCTACGAGCAGTACTTC	CSVVRDRVSYEQYF
TRBJ2-5	-	TRBV7-7	-	TGTGCCAGCAGCGAAATGGCGGGATTGGAGACCCAGTACTTC	CASSEMAGLETQYF
TRBJ2-1	TRBD2	TRBV9	-	TGTGCCAGCAGCGTAGCTTTGGGTCGGGGACTAGCCCGCAATGAGCAGTTCTTC	CASSVALGRGLARNEQFF
TRBJ2-3	-	TRBV9	once	TGTGCCAGCAGCGTAGGTGAGGGAGATACGCAGTATTTT	CASSVGEGDTQYF
TRBJ2-3	TRBD2	TRBV7-6	-	TGTGCCAGCAGTCCCGGGGAGGGAACGCAGTATTTT	CASSPGEGTQYF
TRBJ2-3	-	TRBV7-6	-	TGTGCCAGCAGCTCCCTTATGCCCGGGGGAGCCACAGATACGCAGTATTTT	CASSSLMPGGATDTQYF
TRBJ2-1	-	TRBV6-5	-	TGTGCCAGCAGTTACTCGAGGCTAGCGAGCTACAATGAGCAGTTCTTC	CASSYSRLASYNEQFF
TRBJ1-5	-	TRBV2	few	TGTGCCAGCAGTGTGGAGTCGGATCAGCCCCAGCATTTT	CASSVESDQPQHF
TRBJ1-2	-	TRBV30	-	TGTGCCTGGAGGAAGGACAGTTATGGCTACACCTTC	CAWRKDSYGYTF
TRBJ2-4	TRBD2	TRBV11-1	-	TGTGCCAGCAGCCACAGTCAGACTAGCGGGGTTCCGAAAGCACGCATTCAGTACTTC	CASSHSQTSGVPKARIQYF
TRBJ2-7	TRBD2	TRBV5-4	once	TGTGCCAGCAGCTCCATCGGACTAGCGGTTTCCTACGAGCAGTACTTC	CASSSIGLAVSYEQYF
TRBJ1-2	-	TRBV7-8	-	TGTGCCAGCAGCTTAAACTCTCTCGGTAACTATGGCTACACCTTC	CASSLNSLGNYGYTF
TRBJ2-7	-	TRBV11-2	-	TGTGCCAGCAGACCGGACAGTAACACCTACGAGCAGTACTTC	CASRPDSNTYEQYF
TRBJ2-2	TRBD1	TRBV7-9	-	TGTGCCAGCAGCTCCAAAAAATCCGGGACAGTTCCCGGGGAGCTGTTTTTT	CASSSKKSGTVPGELFF
TRBJ2-6	-	TRBV5-1	-	TGCGCCAGCAGTTTGGGAGCTGGGGCCAACGTCCTGACTTTC	CASSLGAGANVLTF
TRBJ2-2	TRBD2	TRBV5-4	-	TGTGCCAGCAGCTTGGGTTTGGTGGGAGGGCCGATTTCTACCGGGGAGCTGTTTTTT	CASSLGLVGGPISTGELFF
TRBJ2-7	TRBD1	TRBV29-1	-	TGCAGCGTTGAGGGCTCAACTTGGGGACAGGGTAGCTACGAGCAGTACTTC	CSVEGSTWGQGSYEQYF
TRBJ1-5	-	TRBV30	-	TGTGCCTGGAGTGTACAGGGTTGGCAGCCCCAGCATTTT	CAWSVQGWQPQHF
TRBJ1-5	TRBD1	TRBV5-1	-	TGCGCCAGCAGCTTTGGGACAGGGGAAGGTCAGCCCCAGCATTTT	CASSFGTGEGQPQHF
TRBJ1-1	-	TRBV29-1	-	TGCAGCTCCCGGGGAAGGATGAACACTGAAGCTTTCTTT	CSSRGRMNTEAFF
TRBJ2-3	-	TRBV6-1	once	TGTGCCAGCAGTGAGTTGAGGGCAGATACGCAGTATTTT	CASSELRADTQYF
TRBJ1-2	-	TRBV29-1	medium-sized	TGCAGCGTTGAAGAGCCGGGGGGCCGCGGCTACACCTTC	CSVEEPGGRGYTF
TRBJ2-7	-	TRBV6-6	-	TGTGCCAGCAGCGAAAAGGACTATGTCTACGAGCAGTACTTC	CASSEKDYVYEQYF
TRBJ2-5	TRBD2	TRBV28	once	TGTGCCAGCAGACTCGGGGGGCAAGAGACCCAGTACTTC	CASRLGGQETQYF
TRBJ1-4	-	TRBV18	-	TGTGCCAGCTCACCAATCGGGAGTAATGAAAAACTGTTTTTT	CASSPIGSNEKLFF
TRBJ2-2	TRBD2	TRBV4-2	-	TGTGCCAGCAGCCAAGAGTCCCGGGGGGGCACCGGGGAGCTGTTTTTT	CASSQESRGGTGELFF
TRBJ2-1	-	TRBV11-3	-	TGTGCCAGCAGCTTAGAGGGGCGGCTCAATGAGCAGTTCTTC	CASSLEGRLNEQFF
TRBJ2-3	-	TRBV7-8	-	TGTGCCAGCAGCTTAGCGTCAAACGGTTTTACAGATACGCAGTATTTT	CASSLASNGFTDTQYF
TRBJ2-2	TRBD1	TRBV10-3	-	TGTGCCATCAGTCGACAGGGGGGTTCGAACACCGGGGAGCTGTTTTTT	CAISRQGGSNTGELFF
TRBJ2-3	-	TRBV7-2	-	TGTGCCAGCAGCTTAGTAGGCACAGATACGCAGTATTTT	CASSLVGTDTQYF
TRBJ2-7	-	TRBV2	once	TGTGCCAGCAGGGGGCAGAGTAGCTCCTACGAGCAGTACTTC	CASRGQSSSYEQYF
TRBJ2-3	TRBD2	TRBV5-4	-	TGTGCCAGCAGCGGTGGACTAGCGGGAGTAACAGATACGCAGTATTTT	CASSGGLAGVTDTQYF
TRBJ1-2	-	TRBV12-5	once	TGTGCTAGTGGTTTGATCTGGGGGCATGGCTACACCTTC	CASGLIWGHGYTF
TRBJ1-3	-	TRBV6-1	-	TGTGCCAGCAGTGGATACCTGGAGCTCTCTGGAAACACCATATATTTT	CASSGYLELSGNTIYF
TRBJ2-2	-	TRBV6-1	-	TGTGCCGCCCTTGGCGGGGTAAAGAACACCGGGGAGCTGTTTTTT	CAALGGVKNTGELFF
TRBJ2-5	TRBD1	TRBV28	-	TGTGCCAGCACTTCTTTGGTAGGGGGCCTGGAGACCCAGTACTTC	CASTSLVGGLETQYF
TRBJ2-1	TRBD2	TRBV19	-	TGTGCCAGTAGTATAGTTGGTAGCGGGAGAGGCAATGAGCAGTTCTTC	CASSIVGSGRGNEQFF
TRBJ2-3	TRBD1	TRBV10-3	-	TGTGCCATCAGGCCCGGGACAGGGGAGGTGGGGGCGCAGTATTTT	CAIRPGTGEVGAQYF
TRBJ1-2	-	TRBV28	-	TGTGCCAGCCAGGAGGGAGGGTCCTACGGCTACACCTTC	CASQEGGSYGYTF
TRBJ2-7	TRBD1	TRBV5-6	-	TGTGCCAGCAGCTGGCCGGGACAGGGAGGCTACGAGCAGTACTTC	CASSWPGQGGYEQYF